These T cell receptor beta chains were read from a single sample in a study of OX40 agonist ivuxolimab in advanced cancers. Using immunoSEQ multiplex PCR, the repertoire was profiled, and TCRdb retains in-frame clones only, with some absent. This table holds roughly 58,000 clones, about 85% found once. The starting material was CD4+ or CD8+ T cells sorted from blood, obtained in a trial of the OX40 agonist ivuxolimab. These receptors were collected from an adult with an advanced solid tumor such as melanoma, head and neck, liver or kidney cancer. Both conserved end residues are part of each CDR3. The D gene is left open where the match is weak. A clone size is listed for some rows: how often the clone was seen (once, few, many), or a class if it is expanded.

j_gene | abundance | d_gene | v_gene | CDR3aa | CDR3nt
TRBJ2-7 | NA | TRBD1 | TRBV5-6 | CASSAGTGRNEQYF | TGTGCCAGCAGCGCGGGGACAGGGAGGAACGAGCAGTACTTC
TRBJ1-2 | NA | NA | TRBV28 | CASVRQAFDGYTF | TGTGCCAGCGTGAGGCAGGCGTTCGATGGCTACACCTTC
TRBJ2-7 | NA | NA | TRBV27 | CASSSHGKPPYEQYF | TGTGCCAGCAGTTCCCATGGCAAACCGCCCTACGAGCAGTACTTC
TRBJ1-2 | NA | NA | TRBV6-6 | CASSLQGLRGYTF | TGTGCCAGCAGTTTACAGGGTTTAAGAGGCTACACCTTC
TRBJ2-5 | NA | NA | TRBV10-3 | CAISVEQRETQYF | TGTGCCATCAGTGTTGAACAGCGGGAGACCCAGTACTTC
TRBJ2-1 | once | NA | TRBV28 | CASSPGPYNEQFF | TGTGCCAGCAGCCCCGGGCCCTACAATGAGCAGTTCTTC
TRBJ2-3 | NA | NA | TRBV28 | CASRQDLTDTQYF | TGTGCCAGCAGACAAGACCTCACAGATACGCAGTATTTT
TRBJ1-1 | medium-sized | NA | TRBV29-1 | CSVVRDTEAFF | TGCAGCGTTGTTCGGGACACTGAAGCTTTCTTT
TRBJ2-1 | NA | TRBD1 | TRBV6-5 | CASSSWTGTYNEQFF | TGTGCCAGCAGTTCTTGGACAGGGACCTACAATGAGCAGTTCTTC
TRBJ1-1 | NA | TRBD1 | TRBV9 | CASSARQGVTEAFF | TGTGCCAGCAGCGCCCGACAGGGGGTAACTGAAGCTTTCTTT
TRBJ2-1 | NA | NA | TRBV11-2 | CASSLSPGNNNEQFF | TGTGCCAGCAGCTTAAGTCCAGGGAACAACAATGAGCAGTTCTTC
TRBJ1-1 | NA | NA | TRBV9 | CASSLIGDLVTEAFF | TGTGCCAGCAGCTTAATCGGCGATCTGGTAACTGAAGCTTTCTTT
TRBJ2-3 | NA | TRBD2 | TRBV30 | CAWSGRGWERERMDTQYF | TGTGCCTGGAGCGGGCGGGGTTGGGAGCGGGAGAGGATGGATACGCAGTATTTT
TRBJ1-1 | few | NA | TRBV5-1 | CASRLTGEAFF | TGCGCCAGCAGGTTAACCGGTGAAGCTTTCTTT
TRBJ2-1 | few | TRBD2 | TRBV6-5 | CASSRLAGNNEQFF | TGTGCCAGCAGTCGACTAGCGGGAAACAATGAGCAGTTCTTC
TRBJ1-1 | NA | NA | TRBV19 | CASSIQGNTEAFF | TGTGCCAGTAGTATCCAGGGGAACACTGAAGCTTTCTTT
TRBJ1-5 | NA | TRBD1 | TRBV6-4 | CASRGRSGQGGNQPQHF | TGTGCCAGCAGGGGCCGTAGTGGACAGGGGGGCAATCAGCCCCAGCATTTT
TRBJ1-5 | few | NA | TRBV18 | CASSQGNSNQPQHF | TGTGCCAGCTCACAGGGTAATAGCAATCAGCCCCAGCATTTT
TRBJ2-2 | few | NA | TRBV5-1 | CASSLALTGELFF | TGCGCCAGCAGCTTGGCTCTCACCGGGGAGCTGTTTTTT